The 31 T cell receptor beta chains reported below all come from one sample, sequenced in a study of cytomegalovirus exposure and HLA in healthy donors. The PCR contained 60 Vbeta and 13 Jbeta primers. The data were produced by immunoSEQ multiplex PCR, yet TCRdb's version contains in-frame clones alone and is incomplete. The table includes about 160,000 clones, over 80% detected once. The sample consisted of PBMCs. The receptor source for this set is a male donor in good health and CMV-seropositive.

The V gene is TRBV19, the J gene TRBJ2-1; 7 bases are shared with TRBD2. CDR1 and CDR2 (germline): LNHDA, SQIVND (reference sequence). J lost 3 bases, V lost 5 bases, and 13 bases had no gene match. The CDR3 covers 17 residues. The CDR3 DNA sequence: TGTGCCAGTAGTCCAGCCCCGAGCGGGAATTACTACAATGAGCAGTTCTTC. Protein product: CASSPAPSGNYYNEQFF.

This chain connects TRBV28 to TRBJ2-1, with 11 positions matching TRBD2. The V segment lost 2 bases and the J segment 7 bases; nucleotides outside the gene matches: 7. Germline values: CDR1 MDHEN, CDR2 SYDVKM. The length of the CDR3 is 16 residues. The CDR3 DNA reads TGTGCCAGCAGTTTAGAACTAGCGGGAGTGGGTAATGAGCAGTTCTTC. This codes for CASSLELAGVGNEQFF.

The chain couples TRBV7-9 to TRBJ2-5; D may be TRBD2 (6 bases). V lost 4 bases to trimming and J lost 5 bases, with 14 bases between them. The CDR3 has 14 residues. Per the germline V gene, CDR1 is SEHNR and CDR2 is FQNEAQ (reference sequence). The CDR3 sequence is CASSSPGRGETQYF. The CDR3 DNA follows: TGTGCCAGCAGCTCCCCGGGCCGGGGGGAGACCCAGTACTTC. The whole variable domain, remainder taken from reference TRBV7-9 and TRBJ2-5, is DTGVSQNPRHKITKRGQNVTFRCDPISEHNRLYWYRQTLGQGPEFLTYFQNEAQLEKSRLLSDRFSAERPKGSFSTLEIQRTEQGDSAMYLCASSSPGRGETQYFGPGTRLLVL.

This sequence joins TRBV7-2 and TRBJ2-5; the D is unclear. This CDR3 has 15 residues. V lost 2 bases and J lost 1, with 11 bases in between. The germline V gene encodes CDR1 SGHTA and CDR2 FQGNSA. The CDR3 region is CASSLSSASQETQYF. The DNA for the CDR3 is TGTGCCAGCAGCTTAAGCTCAGCGAGCCAAGAGACCCAGTACTTC.

V is TRBV19 and J is TRBJ2-5, with TRBD1 matching 8 bases. The V gene's germline CDR1 is LNHDA and CDR2 SQIVND (reference sequence). After removal of 6 bases from V and 3 bases from J, the junction contained 6 bases not matched to a gene. The CDR3 runs to 14 residues. Here the CDR3 reads CASRDRVGEETQYF. The DNA of the CDR3 is TGTGCCAGTAGGGACAGGGTTGGCGAAGAGACCCAGTACTTC.

The gene calls are TRBV5-1 and TRBJ2-7, with TRBD2 matching over 8 bases. CDR1 SGHRS and CDR2 YFSETQ come from the germline V gene. The CDR3 totals 14 residues. V lost 0 bases and J lost 3; bases outside the gene matches: 2. CDR3 loop: CASSLVGTSYEQYF. As DNA, the CDR3 is TGCGCCAGCAGCTTGGTTGGGACTAGCTACGAGCAGTACTTC. Full variable domain (remainder filled in from reference TRBV5-1 and TRBJ2-7): KAGVTQTPRYLIKTRGQQVTLSCSPISGHRSVSWYQQTPGQGLQFLFEYFSETQRNKGNFPGRFSGRQFSNSRSEMNVSTLELGDSALYLCASSLVGTSYEQYFGPGTRLTVT.

The V call is TRBV6-1, the J call TRBJ1-1; D is possibly TRBD1 (6 bases). V was trimmed by 2 bases and J by 1 base, leaving 11 bases between them. This CDR3 spans 15 amino acids. CDR1 MNHNS and CDR2 SASEGT come from the germline V gene. CDR3 protein: CASSELTGTNTEAFF. The CDR3 DNA sequence: TGTGCCAGCAGTGAATTGACAGGAACGAACACTGAAGCTTTCTTT.

This chain connects TRBV6-4 to TRBJ2-7; 10 bases match TRBD2. This CDR3 contains 16 residues. Germline CDR1 and CDR2: MRHNA and SNTAGT. J gave up 0 bases and V 2 bases, and 4 bases lay outside the gene matches. DNA of the CDR3: TGTGCCAGCAGTGACCCGACTAGCGGGCACTCCTACGAGCAGTACTTC. Its protein is CASSDPTSGHSYEQYF.

The chain uses TRBV19 and TRBJ2-7; 9 bases map to TRBD1. Trimming at V came to 6 bases and at J to 1 base, leaving 4 bases not matched to a gene. From germline, CDR1 is LNHDA and CDR2 SQIVND (reference sequence). This CDR3 spans 14 amino acids. This CDR3 is CASSRQGGSYEQYF. The CDR3 region has the DNA TGTGCCAGTAGCCGACAGGGGGGATCCTACGAGCAGTACTTC.

This chain links TRBV5-1 with TRBJ2-3; D not certain. This CDR3 contains 12 residues. CDR1 and CDR2 from the germline V gene are SGHRS and YFSETQ. Trimming took 3 bases from V and 6 from J, leaving 8 bases between them. CDR3 coding DNA: TGCGCCAGCAGCTCCCCCGCGGATACGCAGTATTTT. Protein sequence: CASSSPADTQYF.

This clone was counted only a few times. J is TRBJ2-1 and V is TRBV6-4; the match to TRBD1 covers 8 bases. This CDR3 comprises 15 residues. CDR1 is MRHNA, CDR2 SNTAGT, per germline. V shed 2 bases, J shed 6 bases, and the junction held 6 bases outside the gene matches. CDR3 sequence: CASSDEDREGNEQFF. The DNA of the CDR3 is TGTGCCAGCAGTGACGAGGACAGGGAAGGCAATGAGCAGTTCTTC.

This chain connects TRBV13 to TRBJ1-2; D uncertain. Germline-derived CDR1 and CDR2 are PRHDT and FYEKMQ (reference sequence). The CDR3 is 14 residues long. V lost 5 bases, J lost 4 bases, and 14 bases lay in between. CDR3: CASSRGPSFYGYTF. CDR3 DNA: TGTGCCAGCAGCCGAGGGCCTTCTTTCTATGGCTACACCTTC.

This sequence joins TRBV28 and TRBJ2-7; TRBD1 agrees at 9 bases. CDR3 length: 15 amino acids. Germline loops: CDR1 MDHEN, CDR2 SYDVKM. Trimming took 8 bases from V and 3 from J; bases not matched to a gene: 11. The CDR3 protein is CASPYRGLEFYEQYF. The CDR3 nucleotides read TGTGCCAGCCCCTACAGGGGGCTGGAATTCTACGAGCAGTACTTC.

The rearrangement joins TRBV19 to TRBJ2-5, with TRBD2 matching 13 bases. The CDR3 has 16 amino acids. Germline V gene lookup returns CDR1 LNHDA and CDR2 SQIVND (reference sequence). V lost 5 bases and J lost 5; bases outside the gene matches: 8. The CDR3 region has the DNA TGTGCCAGTAGTGTCGGGACTAGCGGGATCCATGAGACCCAGTACTTC. Protein: CASSVGTSGIHETQYF.

V is TRBV21-1 and J is TRBJ1-5. TRBV21-1 is a known pseudogene. The CDR3 is 14 amino acids. The CDR3 region is CAFHDPGVHQPQHF. Here the CDR3 DNA reads TGTGCCTTTCATGACCCGGGGGTTCATCAGCCCCAGCATTTT.

A few counts support this clone. This chain connects TRBV7-2 to TRBJ1-5, with 11 nucleotides matching TRBD1. There are 14 residues in the CDR3. Trimming cost V 5 bases and J 9 bases; bases outside gene matches: 6. CDR1 and CDR2 (germline): SGHTA, FQGNSA. The DNA for the CDR3 is TGTGCCAGCAGCAGGACAGGGGGCGTGTGGCCCCAGCATTTT. As protein: CASSRTGGVWPQHF. The full variable domain, its missing parts supplied by reference TRBV7-2 and TRBJ1-5, is GAGVSQSPSNKVTEKGKDVELRCDPISGHTALYWYRQSLGQGLEFLIYFQGNSAPDKSGLPSDRFSAERTGGSVSTLTIQRTQQEDSAVYLCASSRTGGVWPQHFGDGTRLSIL.

The chain combines TRBV6-6 with TRBJ2-7, with unresolved D. V was pared by 5 bases and J by 3 bases, with 5 bases between. Per the germline V gene, CDR1 is MNHNY and CDR2 is SVGAGI (reference sequence). The CDR3 runs to 11 residues. The CDR3: CASSPNYEQYF. The CDR3 DNA reads TGTGCCAGCAGTCCTAACTACGAGCAGTACTTC.

In regard to this clone: The junction does not match germline at one end; this may be a read error. The CDR3 nucleotides read TGTTCCAGCAGCTCTCGGGTCCCTAGCGGGAGGTCCCACGAGCAGTACTTC. Protein product: CSSSSRVPSGRSHEQYF. V and J are TRBV7-9 and TRBJ2-7; 11 bases agree with TRBD2. The CDR3 extends over 17 amino acids. Germline-derived CDR1 and CDR2 are SEHNR and FQNEAQ (reference sequence).

The J gene is TRBJ2-5, the V gene TRBV11-2; a weak D match, TRBD1 (6 bases). Trimming took off 1 base at V and 5 bases at J, with 14 bases between the two ends. The V gene's germline CDR1 is SGHAT and CDR2 FQNNGV. This CDR3 has 15 residues. Written as DNA, the CDR3 is TGTGCCAGCAGCTTAGTTAGTCGAGGGGGTGAGACCCAGTACTTC. Translating gives CASSLVSRGGETQYF.

Only a few counts were recorded for this clone. This chain joins TRBV5-1 and TRBJ2-7; 9 nucleotides line up with TRBD2. The V segment lost 4 bases and the J segment 0 bases; nucleotides outside the gene matches: 5. Germline V gives CDR1 SGHRS, CDR2 YFSETQ. The CDR3 has 15 amino acids. CDR3: CASSSGGPSSYEQYF. Here the CDR3 DNA reads TGCGCCAGCAGCAGCGGGGGGCCCAGCTCCTACGAGCAGTACTTC.

This chain uses TRBV15 with TRBJ2-7; D is unclear. V shed 1 base and J shed 0 bases, with 10 bases lying between them. The CDR3 is 15 residues long. The germline CDR1 and CDR2 sequences are LNHNV and YYDKDF (reference sequence). The DNA of the CDR3 is TGTGCCACCAGCAGAGGCGGCTCAAGCTCCTACGAGCAGTACTTC. Translated: CATSRGGSSSYEQYF.

J is TRBJ2-1 and V is TRBV19, with 11 nucleotides matching TRBD2. V gave up 2 bases and J gave up 1 base; unmatched junction bases: 13. The CDR3 spans 20 residues. Germline loops: CDR1 LNHDA, CDR2 SQIVND (reference sequence). The CDR3 loop reads CASSISGASGRTPSYNEQFF. The CDR3 DNA sequence: TGTGCCAGTAGTATATCAGGGGCTAGCGGGAGGACCCCTTCCTACAATGAGCAGTTCTTC.

The J gene is TRBJ2-7, the V gene TRBV9, with TRBD1 matching over 11 bases. After removal of 4 bases from V and 7 bases from J, the junction contained 4 bases not matched to a gene. The CDR3 is made up of 13 amino acids. CDR1 SGDLS and CDR2 YYNGEE come from the germline V gene. This CDR3 is CASSRTGGWEQYF. Written as DNA, the CDR3 is TGTGCCAGCAGCCGGACAGGGGGCTGGGAGCAGTACTTC.

This clone showed up just a few times. The gene calls are TRBV9 and TRBJ2-1, with 8 bases identical to TRBD1. This CDR3 has 15 residues. Germline lookup yields CDR1 SGDLS and CDR2 YYNGEE. Trimming removed 5 bases from V and 4 bases from J; junction bases left unmatched: 8. The CDR3 sequence is CASSPGQGNYNEQFF. DNA for the CDR3: TGTGCCAGCAGTCCCGGACAGGGAAATTACAATGAGCAGTTCTTC.

Of note for this clone: It is likely a read error: a sequence one base away is far more abundant. V usage is TRBV14 and J usage is TRBJ1-1, with TRBD1 matching 8 bases. CDR1 and CDR2 (germline): SGHDN, FVKESK. Trimming took 3 bases from V and 10 from J; bases not matched to a gene: 4. This CDR3 has 12 amino acids. Written as DNA, the CDR3 is TGTGCCAGCAGCCAGGACAGGGTGAGAGCTTTCTTT. It yields the protein CASSQDRVRAFF. The full variable domain, rest sourced from reference TRBV14 and TRBJ1-1, is EAGVTQFPSHSVIEKGQTVTLRCDPISGHDNLYWYRRVMGKEIKFLLHFVKESKQDESGMPNNRFLAERTGGTYSTLKVQPAELEDSGVYFCASSQDRVRAFFGQGTRLTVV.

The rearrangement links TRBV14 to TRBJ2-7; no reliable D call. This CDR3 contains 13 residues. V lost 4 bases and J 3 bases, leaving 10 bases between the germline ends. Per germline, CDR1 SGHDN and CDR2 FVKESK. CDR3: CASSPRPGYEQYF. The CDR3 coding sequence is TGTGCCAGCAGCCCCAGGCCTGGCTACGAGCAGTACTTC.

This chain connects TRBV7-9 to TRBJ1-1; D gene ambiguous. From germline, CDR1 is SEHNR and CDR2 FQNEAQ (reference sequence). This CDR3 comprises 13 residues. V lost 2 bases to trimming and J lost 6 bases, with 10 bases between them. The CDR3 region is CASSLSYAAEAFF. The CDR3 DNA reads as TGTGCCAGCAGCTTAAGTTATGCGGCTGAAGCTTTCTTT.

This rearrangement joins TRBV7-2 to TRBJ2-2; TRBD2 matches at 8 bases. The CDR3 is 18 residues long. Germline V gene lookup returns CDR1 SGHTA and CDR2 FQGNSA. Trimming took 5 bases from V and 2 from J; bases not matched to a gene: 13. The chain's CDR3 is CASSPNRGGLVNTGELFF. CDR3 sequence (DNA): TGTGCCAGCAGCCCAAACAGAGGGGGACTAGTTAACACCGGGGAGCTGTTTTTT.

This sequence joins TRBV6-1 and TRBJ2-1; TRBD1 agrees at 9 bases. V shed 6 bases and J 6 bases; nucleotides not matched to a gene: 9. The CDR3 extends over 15 amino acids. In germline, CDR1 is MNHNS, CDR2 SASEGT. The CDR3 DNA reads TGTGCCAGCAGGATCCGGGACAGGGTCCCCAATGAGCAGTTCTTC. It codes for CASRIRDRVPNEQFF.

The chain employs TRBV11-3 and TRBJ2-1; D is possibly TRBD2 (5 bases). Germline CDR1 SGHNT, CDR2 YENEEA. The germline V and J ends were trimmed by 2 bases and 5 bases, with 10 bases remaining between them. This CDR3 spans 14 amino acids. The CDR3 is CASSLPGYNNEQFF. The CDR3 DNA reads TGTGCCAGCAGCTTACCGGGGTATAACAATGAGCAGTTCTTC. Complete variable domain (other parts from reference TRBV11-3 and TRBJ2-1): EAGVVQSPRYKIIEKKQPVAFWCNPISGHNTLYWYLQNLGQGPELLIRYENEEAVDDSQLPKDRFSAERLKGVDSTLKIQPAELGDSAVYLCASSLPGYNNEQFFGPGTRLTVL.

The CDR3 DNA reads as TGTGCCAGCAGTCCGACAGGGAACATCGGTCAGCCCCAGCATTTT. It codes for CASSPTGNIGQPQHF. This chain links TRBV6-6 with TRBJ1-5; 7 bases map to TRBD1. After removal of 5 bases from V and 6 bases from J, the junction contained 10 bases not matched to a gene. CDR3 length: 15 amino acids. Germline assignment: CDR1 MNHNY and CDR2 SVGAGI (reference sequence).